What follows is one T cell receptor (beta chain) and its context. Its antigen remains unidentified. The data derive from a study of blood T cells in healthy people across ages. The second PCR ran about 6 to 12 cycles with a sample-barcoded 5' primer and J-beta primers. TCRdb called the 5' RACE reads again in MiXCR, with one record for every CDR3 protein. This table holds 1.5 million or so distinct CDR3 sequences, around 42% found once. Whole-study findings and limits: Diversity of TCR beta per million T cells declined in a roughly linear way with age.

The CDR3 contains 14 residues. The germline gives CDR1 SQVTM, CDR2 ANQGSEA. The V and J ends lost 3 bases and 0 bases respectively, with 12 bases between them. The clonotype comes from a woman between 18 and 29 years old in good health. The chain carries TRBV29-1 and TRBJ2-7; D remains unclear. Sequences were obtained from blood. DNA for the CDR3: TGCAGCGTTGAGTTTCCATCTAGCTCCTACGAGCAGTACTTC. Its translation is CSVEFPSSSYEQYF.